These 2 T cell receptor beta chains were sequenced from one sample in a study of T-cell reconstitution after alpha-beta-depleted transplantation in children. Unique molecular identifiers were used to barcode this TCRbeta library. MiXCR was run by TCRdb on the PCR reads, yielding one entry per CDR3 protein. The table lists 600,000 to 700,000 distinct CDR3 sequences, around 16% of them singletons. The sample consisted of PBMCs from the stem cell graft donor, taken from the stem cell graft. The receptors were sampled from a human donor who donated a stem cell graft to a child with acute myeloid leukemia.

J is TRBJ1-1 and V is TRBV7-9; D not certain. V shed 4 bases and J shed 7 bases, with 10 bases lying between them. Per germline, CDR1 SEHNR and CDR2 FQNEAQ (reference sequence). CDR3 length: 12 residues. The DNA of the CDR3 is TGTGCCAGCAGCTCCCGAGCACTTGAAGCTTTCTTT. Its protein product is CASSSRALEAFF.

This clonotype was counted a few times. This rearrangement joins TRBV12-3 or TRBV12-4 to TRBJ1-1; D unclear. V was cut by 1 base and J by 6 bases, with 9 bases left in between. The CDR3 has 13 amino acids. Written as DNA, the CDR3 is TGTGCCAGCAGTTTAGGAGGGTGGGCTGAAGCTTTCTTT. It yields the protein CASSLGGWAEAFF.